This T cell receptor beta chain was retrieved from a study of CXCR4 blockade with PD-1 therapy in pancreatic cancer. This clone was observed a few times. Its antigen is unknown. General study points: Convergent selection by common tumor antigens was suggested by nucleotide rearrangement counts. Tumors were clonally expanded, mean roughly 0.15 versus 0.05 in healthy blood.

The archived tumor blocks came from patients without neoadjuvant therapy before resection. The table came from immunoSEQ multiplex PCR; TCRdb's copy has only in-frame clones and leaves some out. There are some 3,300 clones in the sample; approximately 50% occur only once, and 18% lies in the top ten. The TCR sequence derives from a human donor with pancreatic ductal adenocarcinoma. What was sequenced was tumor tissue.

CDR3 in amino acids: CASSGNRVKINEQYF. CDR3 sequence (DNA): TGTGCCAGCAGCGGAAACAGGGTTAAGATTAACGAGCAGTACTTC. V is TRBV11-3 and J is TRBJ2-7; a possible D gene is TRBD1 (6 bases). Trimming left V 5 bases short and J 5 bases short, with 19 bases between. The CDR3 spans 15 residues. The germline gives CDR1 SGHNT, CDR2 YENEEA.